Sequencing of this TCR beta chain was carried out in a study of blood T cell repertoires in COVID-19 (dated by TCRdb to about 2020). For the wider study: Collaborator samples came from the United States, Italy and Spain and covered acute and convalescent phases of COVID-19. The repertoires were released in a freely available public database meant as a resource for research on the immune response to SARS-CoV-2. The material from the prospective study consisted of cDNA or gDNA derived from T cells, B-cell-depleted T cells, or PBMCs. The samples were drawn from two sources: the first 160 participants of the ongoing ImmuneRACE study, and fewer than 1,500 subjects contributed by 6 global collaborators. Nearly every sample came with metadata listing a de-identified subject ID, COVID-19 status, age in years and sex. Where available, HLA class I and class II types were obtained from metadata supplied by the sample provider rather than from assay-based typing. The dataset comprised deeply sampled blood TCRbeta repertoires from subjects exposed to, actively infected with, or recovered from COVID-19.

Results the study describes overall, beyond this receptor: The amount of clinical and demographic metadata varied by source and participant and was provided uncurated.

TCRbeta CDR3 regions were amplified from genomic DNA by means of the immunoSEQ Assay, a bias-controlled multiplex PCR. The original pipeline was this. Nucleated cell counts per sample were estimated from amplification of reference gene primers within the assay. Sequence reads were collapsed and filtered to measure the absolute abundance of every unique TCRbeta CDR3 rearrangement. For each sample, productive Simpson clonality was calculated as the square root of Simpson's diversity index across productive rearrangements. TCRdb took over this immuneACCESS table, retaining in-frame rearrangements with V and J assigned. Such tables are incomplete; in checked studies, under half of the missing clones stem from an unresolved V gene, and the remainder is unexplained. V and J calls and clone size follow that table, whereas D and trimming were derived from the DNA. This sample is represented by about 220,000 clones; over 75% of them were singletons. Of the sample, 3% to 4% falls within the top ten clones.

About this clone itself: What this receptor recognizes is not known. Base qualities were left out, and no much larger clone turns up one base away.

The cysteine opens and the phenylalanine closes a CDR3 of 14 amino acids. Only CDR3 DNA is held: 42 bases, read in frame from base 1. CDR1 and CDR2, looked up from the germline V gene, are SGHRS and YFSETQ. The germline V end is reduced by 4 bases and the J end by 0 bases; junction bases left unmatched: 2. Participants in the prospective study were aged roughly 18 to 100 years, lived in under 30 United States geographic areas, and enrolled through a virtual design. In the prospective study, cohorts were assigned on the basis of participant-reported clinical history obtained from a screening survey and a study questionnaire. In the prospective study, mobile phlebotomists collected whole blood, serum and a nasopharyngeal or oropharyngeal swab from each participant. Prospective study participants could optionally give additional blood draws and questionnaires over an approximately two-month period. Blood samples from the prospective study were shipped frozen or at room temperature prior to DNA extraction.

The receptor's source is a woman under 30 in a cohort exposed to, infected with or recovered from COVID-19 (not recorded which). The chain was built from TRBV5-1 and TRBJ1-2; TRBD1 aligns with 8 central bases. Sequenced: PBMCs or T cells enriched from blood (not recorded which). The CDR3 reads as follows: CASSRQGPNYGYTF. The DNA reads TGCGCCAGCAGCCGACAGGGGCCTAACTATGGCTACACCTTC.